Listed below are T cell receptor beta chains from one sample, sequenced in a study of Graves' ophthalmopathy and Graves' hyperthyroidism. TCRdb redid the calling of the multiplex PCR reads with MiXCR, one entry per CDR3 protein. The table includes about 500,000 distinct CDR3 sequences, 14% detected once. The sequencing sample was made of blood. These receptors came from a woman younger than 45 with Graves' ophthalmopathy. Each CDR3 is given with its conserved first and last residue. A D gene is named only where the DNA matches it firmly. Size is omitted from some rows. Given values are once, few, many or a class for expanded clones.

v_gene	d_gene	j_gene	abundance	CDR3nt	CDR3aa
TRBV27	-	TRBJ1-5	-	TGTGCCAGCAGTTTATCTCGAACCGGGGCCGAGGGTCAGCCCCAGCATTTT	CASSLSRTGAEGQPQHF
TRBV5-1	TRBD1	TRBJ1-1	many	TGCGCCAGCAGCTCGTCTCGGGACAGCGCCACTGAAGCTTTCTTT	CASSSSRDSATEAFF
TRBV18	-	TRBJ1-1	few	TGTGCCAGCTCACCACCGCCAGGTTCGGGGACTGAAGCTTTCTTT	CASSPPPGSGTEAFF
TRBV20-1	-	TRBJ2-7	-	TGCAGTGCTAGAGACTCCGGGGCAGGCTCCTACGAGCAGTACTTC	CSARDSGAGSYEQYF
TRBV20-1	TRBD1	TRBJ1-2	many	TGCAGTGATAGGACAGGGGGCTATGGCTACACCTTC	CSDRTGGYGYTF
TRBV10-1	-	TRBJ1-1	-	TGCGCCAGCAGTAGGTCTGGGACTGGTGAAGCTTTCTTT	CASSRSGTGEAFF
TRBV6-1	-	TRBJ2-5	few	TGTGCCAGCAGTGTCTTACAAGAAGAGACCCAGTACTTC	CASSVLQEETQYF
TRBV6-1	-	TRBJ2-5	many	TGTGCCAGCAGAACTACAGGGAGGGAGACCCAGTACTTC	CASRTTGRETQYF
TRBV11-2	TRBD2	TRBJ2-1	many	TGTGCCAGCAGCTTAGTGGGGGGGACGACCTACAATGAGCAGTTCTTC	CASSLVGGTTYNEQFF
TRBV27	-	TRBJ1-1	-	TGTGCCAGCTTTGACGGATTTATGAACACTGAAGCTTTCTTT	CASFDGFMNTEAFF
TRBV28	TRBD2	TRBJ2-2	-	TGTGCCAGCAGCTCTAGCGGGGGGGCCCACACCGGGGAGCTGTTTTTT	CASSSSGGAHTGELFF
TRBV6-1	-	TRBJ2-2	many	TGTGCCAGCAGTATGGGAGGGGGAACCGGGGAGCTGTTTTTT	CASSMGGGTGELFF
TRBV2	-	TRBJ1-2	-	TGTGCCAGCAGTTGGGAGGGCGCTGGGGATGGCTACACCTTC	CASSWEGAGDGYTF
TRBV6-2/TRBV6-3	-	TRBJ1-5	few	TGTGCCAACAGTTACCAGGGGCCCCAGCATTTT	CANSYQGPQHF
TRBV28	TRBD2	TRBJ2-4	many	TGTGCCAGCAGTACTCTAGCGGGGGGGCAAAACATTCAGTACTTC	CASSTLAGGQNIQYF
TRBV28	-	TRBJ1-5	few	TGTGCCAGCTCGCAAGCAAATCAGCCCCAGCATTTT	CASSQANQPQHF
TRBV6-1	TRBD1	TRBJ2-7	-	TGTGCCAGCAGGGAGACAGGGGAGCAGTACTTC	CASRETGEQYF
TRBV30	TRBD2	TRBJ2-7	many	TGTGCCTTTACACTAGCGGGGCCCTACGAGCAGTACTTC	CAFTLAGPYEQYF
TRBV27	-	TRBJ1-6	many	TGTGCCAGCAGAACCCAGGGATACGGGTCACCCCTCCACTTT	CASRTQGYGSPLHF
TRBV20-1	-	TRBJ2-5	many	TGCAGTGCTAGAGATCGGGAACCTCAAGAGACCCAGTACTTC	CSARDREPQETQYF
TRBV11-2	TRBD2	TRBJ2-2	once	TGTGCCAGCAGTTTCGGTACTAGCGGGCGTGCGAACACCGGGGAGCTGTTTTTT	CASSFGTSGRANTGELFF
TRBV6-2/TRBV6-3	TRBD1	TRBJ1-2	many	TGTGCCAGCAGTACCCCGGGACAGAGCTATGGCTACACCTTC	CASSTPGQSYGYTF
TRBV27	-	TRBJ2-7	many	TGTGCCAGCAGTTTAAATGACTTAGACTCCTACGAGCAGTACTTC	CASSLNDLDSYEQYF
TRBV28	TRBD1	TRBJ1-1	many	TGTGCCAGCAGTCCCACAGGGGGGGGAAACACTGAAGCTTTCTTT	CASSPTGGGNTEAFF
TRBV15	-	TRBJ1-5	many	TGTGCCACCAGCAGAGTGGGGTGGCAGCCCCAGCATTTT	CATSRVGWQPQHF
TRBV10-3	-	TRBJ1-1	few	TGTGCCATCGGCGGCCCAAAGGCTGAAGCTTTCTTT	CAIGGPKAEAFF
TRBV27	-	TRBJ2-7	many	TGTGCCAGCAGCTCCGGGTGGTTTCTGAACTTC	CASSSGWFLNF
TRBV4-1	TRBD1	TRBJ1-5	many	TGCGCCAGCAGCCAGGTCGGACAGGGTGCGCATCAGCCCCAGCATTTT	CASSQVGQGAHQPQHF
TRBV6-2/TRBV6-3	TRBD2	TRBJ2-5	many	TGTGCCAGCAGTACCCAGGGACTAGCGCCACGACCTCCAGAGACCCAGTACTTC	CASSTQGLAPRPPETQYF
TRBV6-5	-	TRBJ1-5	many	TGTGCCAGCAGTTACTCGAGAACACCAAATCAGCCCCAGCATTTT	CASSYSRTPNQPQHF
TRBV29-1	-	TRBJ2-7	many	TGCAGCATCTCGAACGGGGGCTACGAGCAGTACTTC	CSISNGGYEQYF
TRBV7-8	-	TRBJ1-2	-	TGTGCCAGCAGCTCGACGAGCGCAGGAGGCTACACCTTC	CASSSTSAGGYTF
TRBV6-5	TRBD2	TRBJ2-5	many	TGTGCCAGCAGTTATTCGGGGACTAGCGGACAAGAGACCCAGTACTTC	CASSYSGTSGQETQYF
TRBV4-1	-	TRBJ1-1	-	TGCGCCAGCAGCCGCGAGATCAGAGAGAACACTGAAGCTTTCTTT	CASSREIRENTEAFF
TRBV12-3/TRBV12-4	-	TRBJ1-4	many	TGTGCCAGCAGTCAACAGGGACACGGGGCAGAAAAACTGTTTTTT	CASSQQGHGAEKLFF
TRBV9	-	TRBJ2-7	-	TGTGCCAGCAGCGTAGTTCCGGGACATTTATACGAGCAGTACTTC	CASSVVPGHLYEQYF
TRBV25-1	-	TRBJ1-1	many	TGTGCCAGCAGTGGTCGACAGGTTCCTGCCGGGGACACTGAAGCTTTCTTT	CASSGRQVPAGDTEAFF
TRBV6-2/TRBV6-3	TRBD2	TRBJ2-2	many	TGTGCCAGCAGTTACTCGATTCGCCTAGCGGGAGATTTAGCTAACACCGGGGAGCTGTTTTTT	CASSYSIRLAGDLANTGELFF
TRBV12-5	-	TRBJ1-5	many	TGTGCTAGTGGTGGTGGTAATCAGCCCCAGCATTTT	CASGGGNQPQHF
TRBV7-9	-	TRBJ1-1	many	TGTGCCAGCAGCCTCCTCGGGACACTTCCGTTGAACACTGAAGCTTTCTTT	CASSLLGTLPLNTEAFF
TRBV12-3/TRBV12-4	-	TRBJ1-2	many	TGTGCCAGCAGTTTAATTATATCGGTCGACTCTCCGTCCAGGCCTAACTATGGCTACACCTTC	CASSLIISVDSPSRPNYGYTF
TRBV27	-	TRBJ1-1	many	TGTGCCAGCATAAGCGGGAACACTGAAGCTTTCTTT	CASISGNTEAFF
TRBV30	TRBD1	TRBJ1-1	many	TGTGCCTGGAGTGAGGGACAGCTGAACACTGAAGCTTTCTTT	CAWSEGQLNTEAFF
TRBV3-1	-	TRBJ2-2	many	TGTGCCAGCAGCCAAGAGGACACTTTCATCACCGGGGAGCTGTTTTTT	CASSQEDTFITGELFF
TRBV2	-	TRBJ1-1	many	TGTGCCAGCAGTAGGACAAAGAACACTGAAGCTTTCTTT	CASSRTKNTEAFF
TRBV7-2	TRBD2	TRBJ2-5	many	TGTGCCAGCAGCACGGGACTAACTCGCGGGACCCAGTACTTC	CASSTGLTRGTQYF
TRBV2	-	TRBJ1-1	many	TGTGCCAGCAGTGACACAGATTACACTGAAGCTTTCTTT	CASSDTDYTEAFF
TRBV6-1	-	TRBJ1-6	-	TGTGCCAGCAGTGACTTGGGAGGCAATTCACCCCTCCACTTT	CASSDLGGNSPLHF
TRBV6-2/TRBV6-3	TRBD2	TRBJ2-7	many	TGTGCCAGCAGTCCCGGGACTAGTTCTGACGAGCAGTACTTC	CASSPGTSSDEQYF
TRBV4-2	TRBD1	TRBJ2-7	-	TGTGCCAGCAGCCAAGAGACCGGGACAGGGGGCTACGAGCAGTACTTC	CASSQETGTGGYEQYF
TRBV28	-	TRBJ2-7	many	TGTGCCAGCAGTCCGGGGGGAGGACAGTCCCCCTACGAGCAGTACTTC	CASSPGGGQSPYEQYF
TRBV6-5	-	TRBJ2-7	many	TGTGCCAGCACCAGGATTCCTAACGAGCAGTACTTC	CASTRIPNEQYF
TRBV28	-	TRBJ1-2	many	TGTGCCAGCAGTCAGTATCCCTATGGCTACACCTTC	CASSQYPYGYTF
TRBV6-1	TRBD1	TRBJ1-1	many	TGTGCCAGCAAGTACAGGGGCGTGGGAAATGAAGCTTTCTTT	CASKYRGVGNEAFF
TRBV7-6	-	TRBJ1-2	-	TGTGCCAGCAGCTTAGCCGGTGAACAGAAATTTACCTTC	CASSLAGEQKFTF
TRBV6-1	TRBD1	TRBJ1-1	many	TGTGCCGGACGGACAGGAAACACTGAAGCTTTCTTT	CAGRTGNTEAFF
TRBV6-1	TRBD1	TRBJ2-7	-	TGTGCCAGCAGTGAAAGGGACAGGGCCACCTACGAGCAGTACTTC	CASSERDRATYEQYF